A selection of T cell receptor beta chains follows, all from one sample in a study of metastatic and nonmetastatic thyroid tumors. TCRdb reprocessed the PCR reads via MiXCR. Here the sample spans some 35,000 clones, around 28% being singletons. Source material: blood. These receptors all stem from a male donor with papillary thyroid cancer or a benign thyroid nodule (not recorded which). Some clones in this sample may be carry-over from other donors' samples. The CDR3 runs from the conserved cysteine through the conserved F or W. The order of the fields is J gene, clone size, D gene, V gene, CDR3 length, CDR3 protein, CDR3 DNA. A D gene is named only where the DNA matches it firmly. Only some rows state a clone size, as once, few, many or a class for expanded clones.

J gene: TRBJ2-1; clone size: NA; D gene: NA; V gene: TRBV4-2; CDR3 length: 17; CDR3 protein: CASSQDLRASSYNEQFF; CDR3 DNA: TGTGCCAGCAGCCAAGATTTGCGGGCTAGCTCCTACAATGAGCAGTTCTTC
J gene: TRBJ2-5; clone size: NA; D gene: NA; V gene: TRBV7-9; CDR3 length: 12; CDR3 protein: CASSLEVETQYF; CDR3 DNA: TGTGCCAGCAGCTTAGAGGTGGAGACCCAGTACTTC
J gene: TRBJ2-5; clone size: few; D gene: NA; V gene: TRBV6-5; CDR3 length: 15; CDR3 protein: CASSYGLVAGETQYF; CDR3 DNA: TGTGCCAGCAGTTATGGACTCGTTGCTGGGGAGACCCAGTACTTC
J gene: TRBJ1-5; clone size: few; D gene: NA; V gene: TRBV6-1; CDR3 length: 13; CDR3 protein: CASSETSLQPQHF; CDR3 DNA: TGTGCCAGCAGTGAAACATCACTTCAGCCCCAGCATTTT
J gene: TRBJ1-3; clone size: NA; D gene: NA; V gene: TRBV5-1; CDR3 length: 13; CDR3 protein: CASSLDFRNTIYF; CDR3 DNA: TGCGCCAGCAGCTTGGACTTTAGAAACACCATATATTTT
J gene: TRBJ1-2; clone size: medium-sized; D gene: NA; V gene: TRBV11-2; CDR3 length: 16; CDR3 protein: CASSLGDRFPNYGYTF; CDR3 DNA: TGTGCCAGCAGCTTAGGAGACAGGTTCCCTAACTATGGCTACACCTTC
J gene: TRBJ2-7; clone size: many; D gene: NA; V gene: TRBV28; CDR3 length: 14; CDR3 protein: CASSSPSRMKEQYF; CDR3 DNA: TGTGCCAGCAGTAGCCCGTCCCGTATGAAGGAGCAGTACTTC
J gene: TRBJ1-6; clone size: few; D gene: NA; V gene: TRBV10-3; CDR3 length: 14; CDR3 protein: CATRTEEGYSPLHF; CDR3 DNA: TGTGCCACCAGGACGGAGGAAGGCTATTCACCCCTCCACTTT
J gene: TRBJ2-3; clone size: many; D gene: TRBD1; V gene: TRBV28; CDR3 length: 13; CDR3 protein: CASLGQYTDTQYF; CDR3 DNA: TGTGCCAGCCTGGGACAGTACACAGATACGCAGTATTTT
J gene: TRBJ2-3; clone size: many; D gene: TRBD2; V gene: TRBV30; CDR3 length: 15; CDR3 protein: CAWSVGIAGVDTQYF; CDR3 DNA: TGTGCCTGGAGTGTAGGAATAGCGGGAGTAGATACGCAGTATTTT
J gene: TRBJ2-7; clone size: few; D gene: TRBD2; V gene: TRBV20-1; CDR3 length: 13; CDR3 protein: CSASRREGAEQYF; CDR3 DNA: TGCAGTGCTAGCAGGCGGGAGGGTGCCGAGCAGTACTTC
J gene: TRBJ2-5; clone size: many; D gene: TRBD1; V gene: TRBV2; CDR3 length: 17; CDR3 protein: CASRQRTGKPLRETQYF; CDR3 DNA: TGTGCCAGTCGTCAGAGGACAGGCAAACCCCTACGGGAGACCCAGTACTTC
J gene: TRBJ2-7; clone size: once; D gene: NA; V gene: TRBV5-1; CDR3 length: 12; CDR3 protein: CASSPDNYEQYF; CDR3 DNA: TGCGCCAGCAGCCCAGACAACTACGAGCAGTACTTC
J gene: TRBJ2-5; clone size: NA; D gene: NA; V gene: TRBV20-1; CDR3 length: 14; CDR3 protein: CSARTVCLGETQYF; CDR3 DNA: TGCAGTGCCAGGACAGTGTGCCTCGGGGAGACCCAGTACTTC
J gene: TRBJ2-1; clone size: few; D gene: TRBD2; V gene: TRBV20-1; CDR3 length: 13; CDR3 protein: CSAISGIYNEQFF; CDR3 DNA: TGCAGTGCCATTAGCGGGATCTACAATGAGCAGTTCTTC
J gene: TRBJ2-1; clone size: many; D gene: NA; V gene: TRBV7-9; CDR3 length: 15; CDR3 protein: CASSDAAGGKNEQFF; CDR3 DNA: TGTGCCAGCAGCGACGCCGCAGGGGGGAAGAATGAGCAGTTCTTC
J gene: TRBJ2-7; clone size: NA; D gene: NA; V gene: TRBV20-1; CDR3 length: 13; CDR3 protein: CSARVDPSYEQYF; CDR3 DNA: TGCAGTGCTAGAGTAGATCCATCCTACGAGCAGTACTTC
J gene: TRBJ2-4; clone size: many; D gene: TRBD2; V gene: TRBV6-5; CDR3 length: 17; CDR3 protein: CASSYSRDSGRGVIQYF; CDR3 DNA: TGTGCCAGCAGTTACTCCCGTGATAGCGGGAGAGGTGTCATTCAGTACTTC
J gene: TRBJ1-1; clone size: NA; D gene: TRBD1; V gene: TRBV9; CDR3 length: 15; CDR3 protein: CASTRGRGSGSEAFF; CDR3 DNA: TGTGCCAGCACCAGGGGGAGGGGTTCGGGATCTGAAGCTTTCTTT
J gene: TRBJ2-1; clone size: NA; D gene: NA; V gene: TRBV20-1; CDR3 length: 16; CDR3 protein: CSARDNRLGNYNEQFF; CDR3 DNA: TGCAGTGCTAGAGATAATAGGCTAGGAAACTACAATGAGCAGTTCTTC
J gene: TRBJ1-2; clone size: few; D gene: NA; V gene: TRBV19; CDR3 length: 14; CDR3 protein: CASSILGSNYGYTF; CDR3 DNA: TGTGCCAGTAGTATCCTTGGCAGTAACTATGGCTACACCTTC
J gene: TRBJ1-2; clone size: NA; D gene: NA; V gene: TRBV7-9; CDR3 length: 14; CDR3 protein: CASSLGQTNYGYTF; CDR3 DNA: TGTGCCAGCAGCTTAGGACAGACCAACTATGGCTACACCTTC
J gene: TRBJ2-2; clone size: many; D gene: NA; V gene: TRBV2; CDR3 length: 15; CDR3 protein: CASSAGSGYAGELFF; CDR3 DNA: TGTGCCAGCAGTGCCGGGAGCGGCTACGCCGGGGAGCTGTTTTTT
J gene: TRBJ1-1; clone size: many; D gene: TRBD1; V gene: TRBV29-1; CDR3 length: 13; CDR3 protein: CSVRQGESTEAFF; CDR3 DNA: TGCAGCGTCAGACAGGGGGAAAGCACTGAAGCTTTCTTT